This T cell receptor beta chain comes out of a study of blood T cell repertoires in COVID-19. Across the whole study: The study drew acute and convalescent COVID-19 samples from the United States, Italy and Spain. PBMCs, B-cell-depleted T cells, or T cells were the source of the cDNA or gDNA that made up the material.

The CDR3 loop spans 13 amino acids. Germline loops: CDR1 SGHNT, CDR2 YYREEE (reference sequence). The V gene end was trimmed by 3 bases and the J gene end by 7 bases; junction bases not matched to a gene: 5. Cohort assignment relied on participant-reported clinical history. The protocol was immunoSEQ multiplex PCR, while the TCRdb copy is restricted to in-frame clones and leaves out a portion. The table lists about 400,000 clones, over 75% of them singletons, with 1.5% to 2.5% in the top ten. The chain has TRBV5-4 and TRBJ2-7; 9 bases match TRBD1. Sequencing input: PBMCs or T cells enriched from blood (not recorded which). The sequence was collected from a man in his forties in a cohort exposed to, infected with or recovered from COVID-19 (not recorded which). CDR3 in DNA: TGTGCCAGCAGCTCTAACAGGGGGCGGGAGCAGTACTTC. Its protein product is CASSSNRGREQYF.